These 10 T cell receptor beta chains originate from one sample sequenced in a study of blood T cell repertoires in COVID-19. The repertoire was sequenced with immunoSEQ multiplex PCR; TCRdb's copy has only in-frame clones and lacks some. The table has under 450,000 clones, roughly nine tenths seen once. Sequenced input: PBMCs or T cells enriched from blood (not recorded which). These receptors came from a woman between 40 and 50 years old who had been exposed to COVID-19.

The chain is built from TRBV7-6 and TRBJ2-5, with D tentatively TRBD1 (5 bases). The V gene's germline CDR1 is SGHVS and CDR2 FNYEAQ. The V end was cut by 1 base, the J end by 7 bases, with 10 bases between. The CDR3 totals 13 residues. The CDR3 here is CASSLGEGVTQYF. CDR3 in DNA: TGTGCCAGCAGCTTAGGGGAAGGGGTGACCCAGTACTTC.

A word on this clone: Additional DNA sequences in this sample encode the identical CDR3. V gene TRBV18 combines with J gene TRBJ1-1, with D uncertain. The CDR3 loop spans 14 amino acids. The ends were cut back, 2 bases at V and 0 bases at J, with 7 bases in the middle. The germline CDR1 and CDR2 sequences are KGHSH and LQKENI. CDR3 nucleotides: TGTGCCAGCTCACCATCGCAGATGAACACTGAAGCTTTCTTT. It specifies CASSPSQMNTEAFF.

The V call is TRBV11-3, the J call TRBJ1-1, with unresolved D. The V end was cut by 6 bases, the J end by 1 base, with 15 bases between. This CDR3 is 15 amino acids long. The germline V gene has CDR1 SGHNT and CDR2 YENEEA. In DNA form, the CDR3 reads TGTGCCAGCAGACCAGTTTTCGGGAAGAACACTGAAGCTTTCTTT. Its translation: CASRPVFGKNTEAFF. The full variable domain, in which reference TRBV11-3 and TRBJ1-1 provide the parts outside the CDR3, is EAGVVQSPRYKIIEKKQPVAFWCNPISGHNTLYWYLQNLGQGPELLIRYENEEAVDDSQLPKDRFSAERLKGVDSTLKIQPAELGDSAVYLCASRPVFGKNTEAFFGQGTRLTVV.

The chain links TRBV15 to TRBJ2-1; 8 bases are shared with TRBD1. The CDR3 has 15 residues. Germline assignment: CDR1 LNHNV and CDR2 YYDKDF (reference sequence). V was clipped by 5 bases and J by 5 bases; unmatched bases: 8. The CDR3 sequence: CATSLQTGDHNEQFF. The DNA for the CDR3 is TGTGCCACCAGCCTCCAGACAGGGGACCACAATGAGCAGTTCTTC.

This clone was seen only once. The J gene is TRBJ2-7, the V gene TRBV18; D ambiguous. Trimming cost V 5 bases and J 3 bases, with 11 bases left between them. The CDR3 length is 13 residues. Looked up from germline, CDR1 is KGHSH and CDR2 is LQKENI. The chain's CDR3 is CASSILTDYEQYF. The CDR3 nucleotides are TGTGCCAGCTCAATCCTGACTGACTACGAGCAGTACTTC.

The J gene is TRBJ2-7, the V gene TRBV5-1; a weak D match, TRBD1 (6 bases). Per germline, CDR1 SGHRS and CDR2 YFSETQ. CDR3 length: 16 residues. Trimming stripped 0 bases from V and 2 bases from J, with 15 bases between. The DNA for the CDR3 is TGCGCCAGCAGCTTGGAGTACAGGGTAGGTCCCTACGAGCAGTACTTC. Translating it yields CASSLEYRVGPYEQYF.

As to this clone: Other DNA sequences of this sample code for an identical CDR3. The chain recombines TRBV12-3 or TRBV12-4 with TRBJ2-5, with unresolved D. Trimming removed 3 bases at V and 2 bases at J, with 4 bases between. The CDR3 consists of 12 residues. The DNA of the CDR3 is TGTGCCAGCAGTTTCCGGCAAGAGACCCAGTACTTC. Protein product: CASSFRQETQYF.

V gene TRBV7-2 combines with J gene TRBJ2-4; 11 nucleotides line up with TRBD2. The CDR3 covers 19 residues. The V gene end was trimmed by 0 bases and the J gene end by 1 base; junction bases not matched to a gene: 8. Germline CDR1 is SGHTA and CDR2 is FQGNSA. As DNA, the CDR3 is TGTGCCAGCAGCTTAGCTAGCGGGAGGGGATTTGGCGCCAAAAACATTCAGTACTTC. Protein sequence: CASSLASGRGFGAKNIQYF.

The rearrangement links TRBV19 to TRBJ2-7, with a weak D call TRBD1 (6 bases). The CDR3 runs to 15 residues. Per germline, CDR1 LNHDA and CDR2 SQIVND (reference sequence). V lost 5 bases to trimming and J lost 4 bases, with 18 bases between them. The CDR3 DNA sequence: TGTGCCAGTAGTCCGCCCTCGGGACACCTTTACGAGCAGTACTTC. It is translated as CASSPPSGHLYEQYF.

This chain links TRBV5-6 with TRBJ2-7, with D perhaps matching TRBD2 (6 bases). The CDR3 extends over 13 amino acids. CDR1 and CDR2 (germline): SGHDT, YYEEEE. V was clipped by 9 bases and J by 5 bases, with 18 bases between them. CDR3 sequence: CATHLWGGDEQYF. The CDR3 DNA is TGTGCCACCCACCTTTGGGGAGGCGACGAGCAGTACTTC.